One sample yielded the 24 T cell receptor beta chains listed below, sequenced in a study of blood T cell repertoires in COVID-19. Clones were read by immunoSEQ multiplex PCR, and TCRdb kept only the in-frame ones, dropping some. The sample comprises over 85,000 clones, about 86% of which are singletons, and under 20% rests with the top ten. The specimen was peripheral blood. Every receptor here comes from a woman aged 80 or over with acute or convalescent COVID-19.

The V and J genes are TRBV3-1 (or the pseudogene TRBV3-2) and TRBJ2-1, with a weak D call TRBD2 (5 bases). Germline CDR1 is LGHDT and CDR2 is YNNKEL (reference sequence). The CDR3 loop spans 14 amino acids. Trimming stripped 7 bases from V and 4 bases from J, with 14 bases between. In DNA form, the CDR3 reads TGTGCCAGCACTAGGTCTAGCCCGTACAATGAGCAGTTCTTC. The encoded protein is CASTRSSPYNEQFF.

CDR3 sequence: CASSLFRVSRGYGYTF. As DNA, the CDR3 is TGTGCCAGCAGCTTATTTAGGGTTTCCAGGGGATATGGCTACACCTTC. V usage is TRBV11-2 and J usage is TRBJ1-2; possible D gene TRBD1, 6 bases. CDR1 is SGHAT and CDR2 is FQNNGV in the germline V gene. The V end was cut by 2 bases, the J end by 5 bases, with 18 bases between. CDR3 length equals 16 residues.

This clone was counted once. This rearrangement joins TRBV9 to TRBJ2-7, with TRBD2 matching 9 bases. CDR3 size: 17 residues. From germline, CDR1 is SGDLS and CDR2 YYNGEE. J gave up 7 bases and V 0 bases, and 14 bases lay outside the gene matches. CDR3 DNA sequence: TGTGCCAGCAGCGTAGACCCCTCCGGGCGGGGGGGCCAAGAGCAGTACTTC. It is translated as CASSVDPSGRGGQEQYF.

The V gene is TRBV24-1, the J gene TRBJ2-5; D is perhaps TRBD2 (6 bases). CDR3 size: 14 residues. V was shortened by 3 bases and J by 5 bases, with 12 bases between the two germline ends. Germline lookup yields CDR1 KGHDR and CDR2 SFDVKD. The CDR3 region is CATSDPARGETQYF. As DNA, the CDR3 is TGTGCCACCAGTGATCCCGCCCGGGGGGAGACCCAGTACTTC.

This rearrangement joins TRBV27 to TRBJ1-5, with no clear D. Germline V gives CDR1 MNHEY, CDR2 SMNVEV (reference sequence). Trimming shortened V by 5 bases and J by 4 bases, and 12 bases separated the two germline ends. The CDR3 extends over 14 amino acids. Written as DNA, the CDR3 is TGTGCCAGCAGTCCGCTAGGTCGTAATCAGCCCCAGCATTTT. This codes for CASSPLGRNQPQHF.

The chain has TRBV12-2 and TRBJ2-1; the D call of TRBD2 is as the table states it, not checked on the DNA. TRBV12-2 is classified as a pseudogene. The CDR3 runs 19 residues. For the CDR3, the DNA is TGTGCAAGTCGCCCCCGTACTAGCGGGTTTTATTGGGCGTGCGATGAGCAGTTCTTC. Its translation: CASRPRTSGFYWACDEQFF.

This clone has just a few counts. The genes are TRBV15 and TRBJ1-3; D gene uncertain. Germline loops: CDR1 LNHNV, CDR2 YYDKDF (reference sequence). The CDR3 length is 16 residues. V lost 0 bases and J 2 bases, leaving 11 bases between the germline ends. The chain's CDR3 is CATSRDLVAAGNTIYF. In DNA form, the CDR3 reads TGTGCCACCAGCAGAGATTTGGTGGCCGCTGGAAACACCATATATTTT.

The chain links TRBV11-2 to TRBJ1-6; D uncertain. This CDR3 has 13 amino acids. Trimming took 1 base from V and 10 from J, leaving 8 bases between them. Germline-derived CDR1 and CDR2 are SGHAT and FQNNGV. The chain's CDR3 is CASSLGAGSPLHF. CDR3 nucleotides: TGTGCCAGCAGCTTAGGGGCGGGATCACCCCTCCACTTT. The whole variable domain, remainder taken from reference TRBV11-2 and TRBJ1-6, is EAGVAQSPRYKIIEKRQSVAFWCNPISGHATLYWYQQILGQGPKLLIQFQNNGVVDDSQLPKDRFSAERLKGVDSTLKIQPAKLEDSAVYLCASSLGAGSPLHFGNGTRLTVT.

This clone was found many times. V gene TRBV3-1 (or the pseudogene TRBV3-2) combines with J gene TRBJ2-7; 9 nucleotides match TRBD2. CDR1 and CDR2 from the germline V gene are LGHDT and YNNKEL (reference sequence). The CDR3 sequence is 14 residues long. The junction had 7 bases not matched to a gene; V was cut back by 5 bases and J by 5 bases. The CDR3: CASSAQGGGDEQYF. In DNA, the CDR3 is TGTGCCAGCAGCGCCCAGGGCGGGGGGGACGAGCAGTACTTC.

V and J are TRBV9 and TRBJ2-7, with TRBD1 matching 8 bases. Germline trimming cut 6 bases from V and 4 bases from J; bases unmatched to any gene: 15. This CDR3 contains 16 residues. Germline values: CDR1 SGDLS, CDR2 YYNGEE. The CDR3 loop is CASKASDRALIYEQYF. CDR3 nucleotide sequence: TGTGCCAGCAAAGCTTCGGACAGGGCCCTAATTTACGAGCAGTACTTC.

This rearrangement joins TRBV12-5 to TRBJ2-5, with D maybe TRBD1 (5 bases). The CDR3 length is 14 residues. V lost 1 base and J lost 3, with 9 bases in between. Germline loops: CDR1 LGHNT, CDR2 FRNRAP. For the CDR3, the DNA is TGTGCTAGTGGTTTGGCGGACACCAAAGAGACCCAGTACTTC. This sequence encodes CASGLADTKETQYF.

CDR3 sequence: CASRIGQGGEQYF. The CDR3 coding sequence is TGCGCCAGCAGGATCGGACAGGGCGGCGAGCAGTACTTC. The J gene is TRBJ2-7, the V gene TRBV5-1, with 8 bases identical to TRBD1. CDR1 and CDR2 (germline): SGHRS, YFSETQ. With 5 bases clipped from V and 6 bases from J, the junction kept 7 bases outside the gene matches. The CDR3 spans 13 residues.

This clone was seen a single time. CDR3 sequence reads: CASSPGTGRQPQHF. As DNA, the CDR3 is TGTGCCAGCTCTCCCGGGACAGGGAGACAGCCCCAGCATTTT. This rearrangement joins TRBV18 to TRBJ1-5, with 9 bases identical to TRBD1. The CDR3 spans 14 residues. Germline-derived CDR1 and CDR2 are KGHSH and LQKENI. The V gene end was trimmed by 6 bases and the J gene end by 7 bases; junction bases not matched to a gene: 7.

The V call is TRBV4-1, the J call TRBJ1-5, with D possibly TRBD1 on 5 matching bases. V was trimmed by 4 bases and J by 5 bases, leaving 9 bases between them. There are 13 residues in the CDR3. Germline assignment: CDR1 MGHRA and CDR2 YSYEKL. The CDR3 bases are TGCGCCAGCAGCCGCGGGGGGGATCAGCCCCAGCATTTT. It encodes CASSRGGDQPQHF.

This clone was counted once. J is TRBJ2-3 and V is TRBV19; D is perhaps TRBD1 (6 bases). Germline values: CDR1 LNHDA, CDR2 SQIVND (reference sequence). The CDR3 length is 15 residues. Trimming took 4 bases from V and 4 from J, leaving 15 bases between them. For the CDR3, the DNA is TGTGCCAGTAGTACTCGGGTCAGGGGCGCAGATACGCAGTATTTT. Its protein product is CASSTRVRGADTQYF. Supplemented by reference TRBV19 and TRBJ2-3, the full variable domain reads DGGITQSPKYLFRKEGQNVTLSCEQNLNHDAMYWYRQDPGQGLRLIYYSQIVNDFQKGDIAEGYSVSREKKESFPLTVTSAQKNPTAFYLCASSTRVRGADTQYFGPGTRLTVL.

The J gene is TRBJ1-3, the V gene TRBV5-6; 11 bases are shared with TRBD1. Germline V CDR1 and CDR2: SGHDT, YYEEEE. The CDR3 runs to 17 residues. Trimming removed 5 bases from V and 3 bases from J; junction bases left unmatched: 10. Here the CDR3 reads CASSPKDRGRVGNTIYF. CDR3 coding DNA: TGTGCCAGCAGTCCGAAGGACAGGGGGCGGGTTGGAAACACCATATATTTT.

This rearrangement joins TRBV10-3 to TRBJ1-1; D gene uncertain. Trimming cost V 8 bases and J 1 base, with 5 bases left between them. The CDR3 runs 11 residues. The V gene's germline CDR1 is ENHRY and CDR2 SYGVKD. The CDR3 region is CAIRENTEAFF. In nucleotides, the CDR3 is TGTGCCATCCGGGAGAACACTGAAGCTTTCTTT.

This clone has just one count. This chain uses TRBV24-1 with TRBJ2-2; 8 bases fit TRBD1. Germline V CDR1 and CDR2: KGHDR, SFDVKD. The CDR3 length is 15 residues. V was clipped by 1 base and J by 5 bases; unmatched bases: 2. The CDR3 sequence is CATSDFRGLTGELFF. The CDR3 DNA is TGTGCCACCAGTGATTTCAGGGGGCTAACCGGGGAGCTGTTTTTT.

The CDR3: CASSAKERGEQFF. The CDR3 DNA reads TGCGCCAGCAGCGCTAAAGAGAGAGGGGAGCAGTTCTTC. The chain recombines TRBV5-1 with TRBJ2-1; tentatively, D is TRBD2 (5 bases). The V end lost 4 bases, the J end lost 10 bases, and 15 bases lay between the germline ends. Germline V lookup: CDR1 SGHRS, CDR2 YFSETQ. The CDR3 runs to 13 residues.

The gene calls are TRBV9 and TRBJ2-5; maybe TRBD1 (6 bases). The CDR3 consists of 14 residues. Germline CDR1 is SGDLS and CDR2 is YYNGEE. V lost 4 bases and J 3 bases, leaving 13 bases between the germline ends. The CDR3 DNA follows: TGTGCCAGCAGCTCAGGGACAACCAAAGAGACCCAGTACTTC. Its protein is CASSSGTTKETQYF. The entire variable domain, with the rest obtained from reference TRBV9 and TRBJ2-5, is as follows: DSGVTQTPKHLITATGQRVTLRCSPRSGDLSVYWYQQSLDQGLQFLIQYYNGEERAKGNILERFSAQQFPDLHSELNLSSLELGDSALYFCASSSGTTKETQYFGPGTRLLVL.

This clone was counted once. The gene calls are TRBV10-3 and TRBJ2-7; 8 bases map to TRBD1. Germline lookup yields CDR1 ENHRY and CDR2 SYGVKD. J was trimmed by 3 bases and V by 0 bases; bases with no gene match: 10. The CDR3 has 17 amino acids. The CDR3 loop is CAISESTKPGQGYEQYF. CDR3 coding DNA: TGTGCCATCAGTGAGTCGACGAAGCCAGGACAGGGCTACGAGCAGTACTTC.

The rearrangement links TRBV27 to TRBJ2-7, with D possibly matching TRBD1 (6 bases). Trimming cost V 6 bases and J 0 bases, with 15 bases left between them. Looked up from germline, CDR1 is MNHEY and CDR2 is SMNVEV (reference sequence). This CDR3 region has 15 residues. CDR3: CASSLQGGFSYEQYF. CDR3 coding DNA: TGTGCCAGCAGCCTACAGGGTGGGTTCTCCTACGAGCAGTACTTC.

This clone was detected once. The chain joins TRBV9 to TRBJ2-2; 8 bases map to TRBD1. V trimming: 4 bases; J trimming: 8 bases; junction bases outside the gene matches: 13. Germline lookup yields CDR1 SGDLS and CDR2 YYNGEE. The CDR3 is 16 residues long. This CDR3 reads CASSPADRANRGELFF. CDR3 bases: TGTGCCAGCAGCCCCGCGGACAGGGCGAACAGGGGGGAGCTGTTTTTT.

CDR3 sequence reads: CASGGAGTGEQFF. The CDR3, as DNA: TGTGCTAGTGGGGGGGCAGGGACGGGTGAGCAGTTCTTC. This chain joins TRBV12-5 and TRBJ2-1; possibly TRBD1 for D (6 bases). Per the germline V gene, CDR1 is LGHNT and CDR2 is FRNRAP. CDR3 length: 13 residues. Trimming took 6 bases from V and 9 from J, leaving 15 bases between them.